This T cell receptor (beta chain) was obtained from a study of cytomegalovirus exposure and HLA in healthy donors. In the study overall: T cells numbering around 180 million yielded around 120 million unique TCR beta sequences in an earlier analysis.

Trimming removed 8 bases from V and 7 bases from J; junction bases left unmatched: 8. This CDR3 contains 13 residues. The germline V gene encodes CDR1 LNHDA and CDR2 SQIVND (reference sequence). Comment on this clone: The antigen is undetermined.

With 60 Vbeta and 13 Jbeta primers, the PCR was carried out. Here immunoSEQ multiplex PCR was the method, and the copy in TCRdb shows in-frame clones only, minus some. This sample yields roughly 90,000 clones, of which 80% are seen a single time; 7.3% belongs to the top ten. Study results and limitations: Later analysis revealed greater clonal expansion in HLA-associated TCR beta chains than in equally common others. Across donors, presence/absence analyses took sequencing depth to be roughly uniform.

This receptor was obtained from a man aged 25 to 40 in good health and CMV-seronegative. Sequencing was performed on PBMCs. V is TRBV19 and J is TRBJ1-5, with 7 bases fitting TRBD1. The CDR3 DNA reads as TGTGCCAGTCGACAGGGTTCTCACCAGCCCCAGCATTTT. As protein: CASRQGSHQPQHF.